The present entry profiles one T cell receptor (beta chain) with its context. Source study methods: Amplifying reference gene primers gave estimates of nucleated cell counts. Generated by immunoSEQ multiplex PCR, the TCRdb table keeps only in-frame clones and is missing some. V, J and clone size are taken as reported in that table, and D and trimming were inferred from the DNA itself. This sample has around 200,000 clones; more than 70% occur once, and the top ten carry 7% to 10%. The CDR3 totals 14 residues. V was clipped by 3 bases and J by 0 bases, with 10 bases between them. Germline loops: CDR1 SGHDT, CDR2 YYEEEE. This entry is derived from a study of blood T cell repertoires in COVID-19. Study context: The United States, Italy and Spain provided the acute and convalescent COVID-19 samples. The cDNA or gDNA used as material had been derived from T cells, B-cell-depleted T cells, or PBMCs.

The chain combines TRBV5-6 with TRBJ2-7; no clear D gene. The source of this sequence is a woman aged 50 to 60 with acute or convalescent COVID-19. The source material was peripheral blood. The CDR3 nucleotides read TGTGCCAGCAGCTCATGGTCTAACTCCTACGAGCAGTACTTC. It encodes CASSSWSNSYEQYF. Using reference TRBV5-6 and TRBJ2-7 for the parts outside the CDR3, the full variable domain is DAGVTQSPTHLIKTRGQQVTLRCSPKSGHDTVSWYQQALGQGPQFIFQYYEEEERQRGNFPDRFSGHQFPNYSSELNVNALLLGDSALYLCASSSWSNSYEQYFGPGTRLTVT.